Listed below are T cell receptor beta chains from one sample, sequenced in a study of CD8 T cells in Susac syndrome. One entry per CDR3 protein results from TCRdb running MiXCR on the immunoSEQ multiplex PCR reads. The sample has around 130,000 distinct CDR3 sequences, roughly 80% seen once. Sequencing used CD8+ T cells from PBMCs. The receptors come from a human donor with multiple sclerosis. The CDR3 runs from the conserved cysteine through the conserved F or W. D genes are given only for firm matches. Rows give clone size only sometimes, using once, few, many, or a class for an expanded clone.

clone_size	v_call	j_call	d_call	cdr3_aa	cdr3_nt
-	TRBV20-1	TRBJ1-5	-	CSARDRKDTWNQPQHF	TGCAGTGCTAGAGATCGTAAGGACACGTGGAATCAGCCCCAGCATTTT
-	TRBV4-1	TRBJ2-1	-	CASSQVLGANYNEQFF	TGCGCCAGCAGCCAAGTTTTGGGAGCGAACTACAATGAGCAGTTCTTC
-	TRBV20-1	TRBJ2-1	-	CSAPGLFNEQFF	TGCAGTGCCCCGGGACTCTTCAATGAGCAGTTCTTC
-	TRBV12-3/TRBV12-4	TRBJ1-1	-	CASSLDRANTEAFF	TGTGCCAGCAGTTTAGACAGGGCGAACACTGAAGCTTTCTTT
few	TRBV27	TRBJ2-7	TRBD1	CASSPTGYEQYF	TGTGCCAGCAGCCCGACAGGGTACGAGCAGTACTTC
-	TRBV19	TRBJ2-2	TRBD1	CASRTGENTGELFF	TGTGCCAGTAGGACAGGGGAAAACACCGGGGAGCTGTTTTTT
-	TRBV3-1	TRBJ2-2	-	CASSQQGGTGELFF	TGTGCCAGCAGCCAGCAGGGAGGTACCGGGGAGCTGTTTTTT
-	TRBV18	TRBJ2-7	-	CASSFGTLPSEQYF	TGTGCCAGCTCATTCGGAACCCTCCCGAGCGAGCAGTACTTC
-	TRBV7-9	TRBJ1-1	-	CASSQGGSTEAFF	TGTGCCAGCAGCCAGGGTGGGTCCACTGAAGCTTTCTTT
-	TRBV14	TRBJ1-1	-	CASSPWRPGHPLKDTEAFF	TGTGCCAGCAGCCCCTGGCGTCCGGGACACCCCCTAAAAGATACTGAAGCTTTCTTT
-	TRBV12-3/TRBV12-4	TRBJ2-5	TRBD2	CASGGRGETQYF	TGTGCCAGCGGCGGGAGAGGTGAGACCCAGTACTTC
-	TRBV20-1	TRBJ2-1	-	CSARDLSLTNEQFF	TGCAGTGCTAGAGATTTGTCTTTGACCAATGAGCAGTTCTTC
-	TRBV27	TRBJ2-7	TRBD1	CASGPRGPSYEQYF	TGTGCCAGCGGGCCAAGGGGGCCCTCCTACGAGCAGTACTTC
-	TRBV5-6	TRBJ2-3	-	CASSSEVDTQYF	TGTGCCAGCAGCTCGGAGGTAGATACGCAGTATTTT
few	TRBV10-3	TRBJ2-5	-	CAIRGDSSHVSQETQYF	TGTGCCATCAGGGGTGACAGCTCCCACGTATCCCAAGAGACCCAGTACTTC
-	TRBV29-1	TRBJ1-1	TRBD1	CSASLLGRRWTGSTEAFF	TGCAGCGCCTCTCTCTTGGGCCGCCGATGGACAGGGAGTACTGAAGCTTTCTTT
-	TRBV19	TRBJ2-1	TRBD2	CASTHASSGNNEQFF	TGTGCCAGTACCCATGCGTCTAGCGGAAACAATGAGCAGTTCTTC
-	TRBV3-1	TRBJ2-1	-	CASSQTYNEQFF	TGTGCCAGCAGCCAAACCTACAATGAGCAGTTCTTC
-	TRBV30	TRBJ1-2	-	CAWSVKGSRGGYTF	TGTGCCTGGAGTGTAAAGGGATCAAGAGGAGGCTACACCTTC
-	TRBV19	TRBJ1-6	-	CASSFSTGSNSPLHF	TGTGCCAGTAGTTTTTCGACAGGCTCTAACTCACCCCTCCACTTT
-	TRBV7-9	TRBJ2-7	-	CSSSFAPRNEQYF	TGTTCCAGCAGCTTTGCCCCCCGGAACGAGCAGTACTTC
once	TRBV19	TRBJ1-1	-	CASSQMNTEAFF	TGTGCCAGTAGTCAGATGAACACTGAAGCTTTCTTT
-	TRBV6-2/TRBV6-3	TRBJ2-1	-	CASSYSRMGSSYNEQFF	TGTGCCAGCAGTTACTCCCGGATGGGGAGCTCCTACAATGAGCAGTTCTTC
-	TRBV2	TRBJ2-1	TRBD2	CASSAGLAGPSYNEQFF	TGTGCCAGCAGTGCCGGACTAGCGGGGCCTTCCTACAATGAGCAGTTCTTC
once	TRBV10-3	TRBJ2-1	-	CAISEGGEQFF	TGTGCCATCAGTGAAGGAGGTGAGCAGTTCTTC
once	TRBV21-1	TRBJ2-1	-	CASSKAGGKPQESSYNEQFF	TGTGCCAGCAGCAAAGCGGGGGGTAAACCACAGGAAAGCTCCTACAATGAGCAGTTCTTC